Presented here are 16 T cell receptor beta chains from one specimen sequenced in a study of T cell responses to AZD1222 COVID-19 vaccine. Sequencing was performed with immunoSEQ multiplex PCR; in TCRdb, only in-frame clones are kept and a portion is missing. The sample includes 75,000 to 90,000 clones, 80% to 90% seen only once; the top ten take 9% to 14%. The sequencing here drew on peripheral blood, taken 28 days after the second AZD1222 dose. These TCRs come from an adult who received the AZD1222 COVID-19 vaccine.

The chain employs TRBV12-3 or TRBV12-4 and TRBJ1-1; no reliable D call. V gave up 4 bases and J gave up 6 bases, with 12 bases separating them. This CDR3 spans 13 amino acids. CDR3 in DNA: TGTGCCAGCAGTTACGCAACTTTTCCTGAAGCTTTCTTT. The encoded protein is CASSYATFPEAFF.

The chain uses TRBV28 and TRBJ1-1; 7 bases are a match to TRBD1. CDR3 length: 15 residues. V lost 7 bases, J lost 3 bases, and 11 bases stayed unmatched. The germline gives CDR1 MDHEN, CDR2 SYDVKM. As DNA, the CDR3 is TGTGCCAGCACCCTAAGGACAGGAAGGTACACTGAAGCTTTCTTT. Protein sequence: CASTLRTGRYTEAFF.

J is TRBJ1-5 and V is TRBV30; D is uncertain. Germline CDR1 GTSNPN, CDR2 SVGIG (reference sequence). The CDR3 extends over 13 amino acids. V lost 1 base and J lost 6, with 10 bases in between. CDR3 sequence (DNA): TGTGCCTGGAGTGGTACCTTGCTTCAGCCCCAGCATTTT. This translates into CAWSGTLLQPQHF.

V gene TRBV7-9 combines with J gene TRBJ1-1, with D maybe TRBD1 (6 bases). V shed 5 bases and J shed 0 bases, with 16 bases lying between them. This CDR3 spans 16 amino acids. CDR1 and CDR2 (germline): SEHNR, FQNEAQ (reference sequence). CDR3 residues: CASSLPTGHLNTEAFF. DNA for the CDR3: TGTGCCAGCAGCCTCCCCACGGGACATTTGAACACTGAAGCTTTCTTT.

This chain links TRBV20-1 with TRBJ2-1; 11 bases are a match to TRBD2. The CDR3 has 14 residues. CDR1 is DFQATT, CDR2 SNEGSKA, per germline (reference sequence). With 3 bases clipped from V and 10 bases from J, the junction kept 8 bases outside the gene matches. In DNA, the CDR3 is TGCAGTGCTAGTGGTAGCGGGAGGGCCGAGGAGCAGTTCTTC. Its translation: CSASGSGRAEEQFF.

The chain has TRBV6-5 and TRBJ1-4; D perhaps matches TRBD1 (5 bases). Germline assignment: CDR1 MNHEY and CDR2 SVGAGI. The length of the CDR3 is 14 residues. V was pared by 7 bases and J by 8 bases, with 17 bases between. CDR3 loop: CASTRSAGREKLFF. The CDR3 nucleotides are TGTGCCAGCACCAGGTCCGCGGGGCGGGAAAAACTGTTTTTT.

This sequence joins TRBV29-1 and TRBJ1-2, with 8 bases aligning to TRBD1. The CDR3 has 14 residues. Germline V gene lookup returns CDR1 SQVTM and CDR2 ANQGSEA. The trim removed 6 bases at V and 4 bases at J, leaving 10 bases unmatched. The CDR3 loop is CSVIQGVSIYGYTF. CDR3 nucleotide sequence: TGCAGCGTGATACAGGGGGTGAGCATCTATGGCTACACCTTC. The complete variable domain, with remaining parts taken from reference TRBV29-1 and TRBJ1-2, reads SAVISQKPSRDICQRGTSLTIQCQVDSQVTMMFWYRQQPGQSLTLIATANQGSEATYESGFVIDKFPISRPNLTFSTLTVSNMSPEDSSIYLCSVIQGVSIYGYTFGSGTRLTVV.

This chain links TRBV19 with TRBJ2-7; D is perhaps TRBD1 or TRBD2 (6 bases each). The germline gives CDR1 LNHDA, CDR2 SQIVND (reference sequence). CDR3 length equals 13 residues. The V gene lost 7 bases and the J gene lost 9 bases, with 19 bases spanning the gap. The CDR3 DNA is TGTGCCAGTAATCGGGACAAAAACGGGAGGCAGTACTTC. This codes for CASNRDKNGRQYF.

The chain recombines TRBV24-1 with TRBJ2-5, with D possibly TRBD2 on 5 matching bases. Germline V CDR1 and CDR2: KGHDR, SFDVKD. CDR3 length: 12 amino acids. Trimming stripped 7 bases from V and 3 bases from J, with 8 bases between. CDR3 nucleotides: TGTGCCACCAGGAGAGCGGAAGAGACCCAGTACTTC. Amino acid sequence: CATRRAEETQYF.

The rearrangement links TRBV10-3 to TRBJ1-2; TRBD1 is a possible D gene (6 bases). Germline loops: CDR1 ENHRY, CDR2 SYGVKD. The CDR3 length is 15 residues. V was trimmed by 2 bases and J by 4 bases, leaving 14 bases between them. The CDR3 protein is CAISEGTSTVYGYTF. The DNA of the CDR3 is TGTGCCATCAGTGAGGGGACATCGACTGTCTATGGCTACACCTTC.

The chain uses TRBV4-2 and TRBJ2-5; the match to TRBD2 covers 8 bases. With V trimmed by 4 bases and J by 1 base, 5 bases remained unmatched. Germline V gene lookup returns CDR1 LGHNA and CDR2 YNFKEQ. The CDR3 contains 15 residues. CDR3 residues: CASSPGSGVQETQYF. DNA for the CDR3: TGTGCCAGCAGCCCTGGTAGCGGGGTCCAAGAGACCCAGTACTTC.

This clone was seen a single time. The chain carries TRBV3-1 (or the pseudogene TRBV3-2) and TRBJ1-6; D is undetermined. Germline V gene sequence: CDR1 LGHDT, CDR2 YNNKEL (reference sequence). The length of the CDR3 is 17 residues. Trimming stripped 3 bases from V and 9 bases from J, with 21 bases between. The chain's CDR3 is CASSHGLGKKSGSPLHF. In nucleotides, the CDR3 is TGTGCCAGCAGCCACGGGTTAGGGAAGAAATCCGGTTCACCCCTCCACTTT.

V and J are TRBV7-9 and TRBJ2-5; TRBD1 or TRBD2 may be the D gene (5 bases each). CDR1 SEHNR and CDR2 FQNEAQ come from the germline V gene (reference sequence). The V end lost 5 bases, the J end lost 4 bases, and 17 bases lay between the germline ends. The CDR3 runs 15 residues. CDR3 sequence: CASSPVGGTGETQYF. CDR3 DNA sequence: TGTGCCAGCAGCCCCGTTGGGGGAACAGGAGAGACCCAGTACTTC.

This clone was counted a few times. This rearrangement joins TRBV12-3 or TRBV12-4 to TRBJ2-7, with D uncertain. CDR3 size: 13 residues. The V end was cut by 6 bases, the J end by 6 bases, with 15 bases between. CDR3 nucleotides: TGTGCCAGCAGCCTTAGGTCCCGTCTCGAGCAGTACTTC. Encoded protein: CASSLRSRLEQYF.

This chain connects TRBV11-3 to TRBJ1-1, with no clear D. V was pared by 3 bases and J by 0 bases, with 5 bases between. Germline V CDR1 and CDR2: SGHNT, YENEEA. CDR3 size: 13 residues. The CDR3 nucleotides read TGTGCCAGCAGCTTTCAGGTGAACACTGAAGCTTTCTTT. It specifies CASSFQVNTEAFF.

This clone was found once. V and J are TRBV24-1 and TRBJ2-1; a possible D gene is TRBD1 (5 bases). Per the germline V gene, CDR1 is KGHDR and CDR2 is SFDVKD. This CDR3 comprises 15 residues. The ends were cut back, 2 bases at V and 0 bases at J, with 7 bases in the middle. In DNA, the CDR3 is TGTGCCACCAGTGATTGGCAGGGCTCCTACAATGAGCAGTTCTTC. Amino acid sequence: CATSDWQGSYNEQFF.